The entry below describes one T cell receptor (beta chain). A single record per CDR3 protein comes from TCRdb applying MiXCR to the 5' RACE reads. The profile shows approximately 200,000 distinct CDR3 sequences, around 16% of them singletons. Trimming took off 3 bases at V and 5 bases at J, with 18 bases between the two ends. The CDR3 loop spans 15 amino acids. Germline CDR1 is SGDLS and CDR2 is YYNGEE. These data come from a study of T-cell memory formation after mild COVID-19. The sample comprised PBMCs or a T cell subset sorted from them (not recorded which). The origin of this receptor is an adult woman who had mild COVID-19 (a few samples of this study predate the infection). Cell type and time point are not known. The chain employs TRBV9 and TRBJ2-7, with D uncertain. The CDR3 bases are TGTGCCAGCAGCGCGGACGAAGGCACCGGAGACGAGCAGTACTTC. It encodes CASSADEGTGDEQYF. The full variable domain, its missing parts supplied by reference TRBV9 and TRBJ2-7, is DSGVTQTPKHLITATGQRVTLRCSPRSGDLSVYWYQQSLDQGLQFLIQYYNGEERAKGNILERFSAQQFPDLHSELNLSSLELGDSALYFCASSADEGTGDEQYFGPGTRLTVT.